This T cell receptor beta chain was recorded in a study of blood T cell repertoires in COVID-19. This CDR3 comprises 14 residues. Per germline, CDR1 SGHRS and CDR2 YFSETQ. With 4 bases removed from V and 0 bases from J, the gap between germline ends came to 10 bases. Profiling relied on immunoSEQ multiplex PCR, and the TCRdb table lists in-frame clones only, not all of them. The sample carries around 310,000 clones, 80% to 90% recorded once. This TCR derives from a man aged 25-40 years who had recovered from COVID-19. Source material: PBMCs or T cells enriched from blood (not recorded which). V and J are TRBV5-1 and TRBJ1-1; D is perhaps TRBD1 (5 bases). The CDR3 DNA reads TGCGCCAGCAGCCCCGGACACCTGAACACTGAAGCTTTCTTT. This encodes CASSPGHLNTEAFF.